The present entry profiles one T cell receptor beta chain with its context. Per the germline V gene, CDR1 is SGHKS and CDR2 is YYEKEE (reference sequence). The CDR3 is made up of 14 amino acids. Trimming took off 5 bases at V and 1 base at J, with 13 bases between the two ends. The entry originates in a study of control samples from healthy donors and cancer patients. TCRdb's copy holds only in-frame clones and misses some; the assay was immunoSEQ multiplex PCR. The table lists 150,000 to 200,000 clones, 85% to 90% of them singletons. The receptor's source is a woman between 45 and 60 years old in good health. This chain uses TRBV5-5 with TRBJ2-7, with D uncertain. Sequenced input: blood. CDR3 protein: CASSFESGSYEQYF. CDR3 coding DNA: TGTGCCAGCAGTTTTGAGTCCGGTTCCTACGAGCAGTACTTC.